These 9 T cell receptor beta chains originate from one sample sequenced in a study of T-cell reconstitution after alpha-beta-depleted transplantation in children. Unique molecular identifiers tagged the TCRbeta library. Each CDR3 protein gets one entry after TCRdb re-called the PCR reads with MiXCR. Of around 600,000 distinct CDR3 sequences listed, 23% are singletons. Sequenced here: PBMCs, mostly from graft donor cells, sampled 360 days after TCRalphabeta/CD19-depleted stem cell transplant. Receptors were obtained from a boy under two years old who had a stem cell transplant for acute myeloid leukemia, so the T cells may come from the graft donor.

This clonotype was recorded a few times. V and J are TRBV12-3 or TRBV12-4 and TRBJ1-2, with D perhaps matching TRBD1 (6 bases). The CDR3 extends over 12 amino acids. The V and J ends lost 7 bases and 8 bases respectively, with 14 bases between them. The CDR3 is CASKTTGSGYTF. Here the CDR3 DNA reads TGTGCCAGCAAAACGACAGGCAGCGGCTACACCTTC.

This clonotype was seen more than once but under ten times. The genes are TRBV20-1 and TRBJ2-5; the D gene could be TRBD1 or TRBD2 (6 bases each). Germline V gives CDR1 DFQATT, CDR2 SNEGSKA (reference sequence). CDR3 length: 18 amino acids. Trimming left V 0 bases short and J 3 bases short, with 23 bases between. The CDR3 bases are TGCAGTGCTAGAGATCCCTTGGGGGGCCGTGGCCCTAAAGAGACCCAGTACTTC. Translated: CSARDPLGGRGPKETQYF.

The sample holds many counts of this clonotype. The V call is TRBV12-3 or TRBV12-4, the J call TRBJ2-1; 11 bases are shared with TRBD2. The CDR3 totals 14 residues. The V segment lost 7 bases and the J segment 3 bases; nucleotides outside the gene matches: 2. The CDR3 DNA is TGTGCCAGCAATCTAGCGGGGGGCTACAATGAGCAGTTCTTC. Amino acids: CASNLAGGYNEQFF.

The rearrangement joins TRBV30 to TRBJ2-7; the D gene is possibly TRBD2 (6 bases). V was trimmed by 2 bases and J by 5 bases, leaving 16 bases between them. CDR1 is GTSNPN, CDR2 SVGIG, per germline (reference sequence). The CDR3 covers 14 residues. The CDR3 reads CAWSLGPGRHEQYF. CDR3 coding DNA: TGTGCCTGGAGTTTAGGGCCAGGGAGGCACGAGCAGTACTTC.

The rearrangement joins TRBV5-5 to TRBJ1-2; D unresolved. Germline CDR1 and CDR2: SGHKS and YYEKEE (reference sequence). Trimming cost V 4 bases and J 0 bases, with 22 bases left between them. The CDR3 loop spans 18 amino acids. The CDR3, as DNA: TGTGCCAGCAGCAACGGACCCCAAATCCTCGGTCCTAACTATGGCTACACCTTC. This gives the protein CASSNGPQILGPNYGYTF.

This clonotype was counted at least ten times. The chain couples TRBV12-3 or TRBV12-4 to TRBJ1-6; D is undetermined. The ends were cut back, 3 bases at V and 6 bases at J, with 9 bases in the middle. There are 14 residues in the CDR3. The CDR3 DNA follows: TGTGCCAGCAGTTTTGGAGGGATTAATTCACCCCTCCACTTT. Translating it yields CASSFGGINSPLHF.

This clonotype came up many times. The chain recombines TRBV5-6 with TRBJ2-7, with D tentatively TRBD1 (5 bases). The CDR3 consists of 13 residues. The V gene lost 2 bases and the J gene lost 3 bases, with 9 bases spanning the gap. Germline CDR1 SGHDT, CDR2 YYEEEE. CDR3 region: CASSLYRGYEQYF. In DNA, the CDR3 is TGTGCCAGCAGCTTATATAGGGGCTACGAGCAGTACTTC.

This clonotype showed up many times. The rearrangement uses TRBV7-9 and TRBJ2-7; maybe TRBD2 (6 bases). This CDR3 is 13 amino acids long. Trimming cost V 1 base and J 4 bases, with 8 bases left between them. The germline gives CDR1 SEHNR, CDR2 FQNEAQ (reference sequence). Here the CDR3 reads CASSLGGVYEQYF. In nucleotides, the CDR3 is TGTGCCAGCAGCTTAGGGGGGGTGTACGAGCAGTACTTC.

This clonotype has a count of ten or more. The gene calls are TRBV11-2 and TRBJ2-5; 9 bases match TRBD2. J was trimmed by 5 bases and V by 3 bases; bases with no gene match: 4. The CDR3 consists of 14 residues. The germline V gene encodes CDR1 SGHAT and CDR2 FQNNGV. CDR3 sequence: CASSLRGGIETQYF. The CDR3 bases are TGTGCCAGCAGCTTGCGGGGGGGCATCGAGACCCAGTACTTC.